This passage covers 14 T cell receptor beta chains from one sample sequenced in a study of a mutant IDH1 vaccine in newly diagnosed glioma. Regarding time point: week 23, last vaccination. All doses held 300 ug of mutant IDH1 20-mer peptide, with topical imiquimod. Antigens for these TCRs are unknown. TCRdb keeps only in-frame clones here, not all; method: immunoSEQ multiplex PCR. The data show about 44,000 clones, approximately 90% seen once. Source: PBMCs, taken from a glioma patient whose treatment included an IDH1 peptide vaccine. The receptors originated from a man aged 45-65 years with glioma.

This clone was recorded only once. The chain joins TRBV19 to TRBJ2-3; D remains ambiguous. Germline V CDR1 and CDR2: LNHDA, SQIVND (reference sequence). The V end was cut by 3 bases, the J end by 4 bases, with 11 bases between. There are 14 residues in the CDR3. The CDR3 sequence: CASSMSPNSDTQYF. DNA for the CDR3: TGTGCCAGTAGTATGTCTCCTAACTCAGATACGCAGTATTTT.

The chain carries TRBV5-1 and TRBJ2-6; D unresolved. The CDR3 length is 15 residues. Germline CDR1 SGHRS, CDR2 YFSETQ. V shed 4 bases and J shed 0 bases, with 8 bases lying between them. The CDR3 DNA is TGCGCCAGCAGCAAAGATATCTCTGGGGCCAACGTCCTGACTTTC. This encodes CASSKDISGANVLTF. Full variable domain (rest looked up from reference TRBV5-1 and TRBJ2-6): KAGVTQTPRYLIKTRGQQVTLSCSPISGHRSVSWYQQTPGQGLQFLFEYFSETQRNKGNFPGRFSGRQFSNSRSEMNVSTLELGDSALYLCASSKDISGANVLTFGAGSRLTVL.

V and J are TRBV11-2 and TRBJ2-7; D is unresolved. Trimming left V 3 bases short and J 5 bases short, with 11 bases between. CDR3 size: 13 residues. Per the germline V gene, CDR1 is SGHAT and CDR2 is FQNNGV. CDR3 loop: CASSFEVQDEQYF. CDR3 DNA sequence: TGTGCCAGCAGCTTCGAGGTTCAAGACGAGCAGTACTTC.

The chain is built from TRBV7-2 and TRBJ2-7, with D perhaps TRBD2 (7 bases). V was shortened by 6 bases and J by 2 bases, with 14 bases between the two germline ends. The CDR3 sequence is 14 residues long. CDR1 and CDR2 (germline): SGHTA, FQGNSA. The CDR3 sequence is CASRMGGAAYEQYF. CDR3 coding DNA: TGTGCCAGCAGGATGGGGGGGGCCGCCTACGAGCAGTACTTC. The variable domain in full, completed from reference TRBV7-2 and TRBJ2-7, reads GAGVSQSPSNKVTEKGKDVELRCDPISGHTALYWYRQSLGQGLEFLIYFQGNSAPDKSGLPSDRFSAERTGGSVSTLTIQRTQQEDSAVYLCASRMGGAAYEQYFGPGTRLTVT.

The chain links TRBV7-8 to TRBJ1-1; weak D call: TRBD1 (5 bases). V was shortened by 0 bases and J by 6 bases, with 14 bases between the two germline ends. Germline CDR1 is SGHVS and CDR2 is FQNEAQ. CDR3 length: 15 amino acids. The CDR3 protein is CASSLAQGPGAEAFF. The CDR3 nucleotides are TGTGCCAGCAGCTTAGCGCAGGGTCCGGGCGCTGAAGCTTTCTTT.

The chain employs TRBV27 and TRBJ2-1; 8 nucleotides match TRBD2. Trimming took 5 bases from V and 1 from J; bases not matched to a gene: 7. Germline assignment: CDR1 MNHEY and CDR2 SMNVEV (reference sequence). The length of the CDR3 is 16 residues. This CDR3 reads CASSSPGGASYNEQFF. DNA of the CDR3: TGTGCCAGCAGTAGCCCGGGGGGGGCGTCCTACAATGAGCAGTTCTTC.

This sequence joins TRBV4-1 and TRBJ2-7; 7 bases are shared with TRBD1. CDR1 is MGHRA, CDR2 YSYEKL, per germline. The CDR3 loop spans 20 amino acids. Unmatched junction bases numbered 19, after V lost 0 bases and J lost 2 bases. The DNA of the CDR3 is TGCGCCAGCAGCCAAGAGAAGGGGGCCGCGACAGAACCGCAGACCTACGAGCAGTACTTC. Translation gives CASSQEKGAATEPQTYEQYF.

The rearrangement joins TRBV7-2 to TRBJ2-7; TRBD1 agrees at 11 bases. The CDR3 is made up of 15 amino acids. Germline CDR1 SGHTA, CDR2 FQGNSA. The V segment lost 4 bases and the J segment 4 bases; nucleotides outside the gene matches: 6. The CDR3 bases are TGTGCCAGCAGCTCAACCGGGACAGGGGGTTACGAGCAGTACTTC. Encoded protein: CASSSTGTGGYEQYF.

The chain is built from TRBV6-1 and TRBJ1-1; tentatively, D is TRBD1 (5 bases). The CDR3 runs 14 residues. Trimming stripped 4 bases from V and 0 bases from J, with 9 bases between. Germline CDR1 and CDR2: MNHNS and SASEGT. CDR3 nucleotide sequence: TGTGCCAGCAGTGCGGGGGTGATGAACACTGAAGCTTTCTTT. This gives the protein CASSAGVMNTEAFF.

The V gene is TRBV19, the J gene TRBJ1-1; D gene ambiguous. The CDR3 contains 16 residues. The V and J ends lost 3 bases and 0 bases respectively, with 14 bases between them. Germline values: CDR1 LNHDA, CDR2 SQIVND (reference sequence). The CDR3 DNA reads TGTGCCAGTAGTATCGATGGAGGTTACATGAACACTGAAGCTTTCTTT. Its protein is CASSIDGGYMNTEAFF. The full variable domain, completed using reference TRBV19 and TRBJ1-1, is DGGITQSPKYLFRKEGQNVTLSCEQNLNHDAMYWYRQDPGQGLRLIYYSQIVNDFQKGDIAEGYSVSREKKESFPLTVTSAQKNPTAFYLCASSIDGGYMNTEAFFGQGTRLTVV.

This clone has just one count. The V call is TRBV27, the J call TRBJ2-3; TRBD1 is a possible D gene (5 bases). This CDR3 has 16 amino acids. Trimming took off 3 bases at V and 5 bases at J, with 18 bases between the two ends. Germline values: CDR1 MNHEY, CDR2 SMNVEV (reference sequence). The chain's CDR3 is CASSFHAPPREDTQYF. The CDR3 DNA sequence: TGTGCCAGCAGTTTCCACGCCCCTCCCAGGGAAGATACGCAGTATTTT.

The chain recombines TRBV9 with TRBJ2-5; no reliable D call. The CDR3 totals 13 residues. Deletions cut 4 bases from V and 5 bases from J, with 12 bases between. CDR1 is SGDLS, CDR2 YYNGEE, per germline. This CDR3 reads CASSPVFGETQYF. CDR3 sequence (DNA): TGTGCCAGCAGCCCGGTATTTGGGGAGACCCAGTACTTC.

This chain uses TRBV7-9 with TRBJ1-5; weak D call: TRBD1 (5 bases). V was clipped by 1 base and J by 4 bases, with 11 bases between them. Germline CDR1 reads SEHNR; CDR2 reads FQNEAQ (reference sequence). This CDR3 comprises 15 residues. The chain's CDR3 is CASSLGGRANQPQHF. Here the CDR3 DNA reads TGTGCCAGCAGCTTAGGGGGCAGGGCTAATCAGCCCCAGCATTTT. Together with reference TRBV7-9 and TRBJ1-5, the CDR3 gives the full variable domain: DTGVSQNPRHKITKRGQNVTFRCDPISEHNRLYWYRQTLGQGPEFLTYFQNEAQLEKSRLLSDRFSAERPKGSFSTLEIQRTEQGDSAMYLCASSLGGRANQPQHFGDGTRLSIL.

This CDR3 is CASSMWATGANVLTF. CDR3 in DNA: TGTGCCAGTAGTATGTGGGCTACTGGGGCCAACGTCCTGACTTTC. V and J are TRBV19 and TRBJ2-6; D is undetermined. V was trimmed by 3 bases and J by 2 bases, leaving 8 bases between them. The CDR3 consists of 15 residues. Germline V gene sequence: CDR1 LNHDA, CDR2 SQIVND (reference sequence).